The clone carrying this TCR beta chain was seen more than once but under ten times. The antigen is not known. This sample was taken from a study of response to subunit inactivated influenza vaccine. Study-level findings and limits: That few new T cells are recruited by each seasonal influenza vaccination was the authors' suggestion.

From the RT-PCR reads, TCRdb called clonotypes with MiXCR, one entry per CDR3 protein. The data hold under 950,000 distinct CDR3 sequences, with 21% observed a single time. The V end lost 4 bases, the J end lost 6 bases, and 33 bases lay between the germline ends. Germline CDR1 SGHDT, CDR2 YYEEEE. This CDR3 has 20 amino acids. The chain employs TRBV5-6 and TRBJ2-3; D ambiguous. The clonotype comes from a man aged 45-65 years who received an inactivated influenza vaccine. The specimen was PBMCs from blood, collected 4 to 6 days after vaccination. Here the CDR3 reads CASSPIPGAARKRSLDTQYF. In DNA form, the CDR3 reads TGTGCCAGCAGCCCTATTCCGGGTGCCGCCCGCAAACGGTCCTTGGATACGCAGTATTTT.